Each of the 30 T cell receptor beta chains below was sequenced from the same sample in a study of graft-versus-host responses after intestinal transplantation. Antigen specificity for these receptors is unknown. Sequencing was performed with immunoSEQ multiplex PCR; in TCRdb, only in-frame clones are kept and a portion is missing. The data hold under 100,000 clones, with about 93% observed a single time. The sample was unstimulated CD8+ T cells sorted from spleen or lymph node cells, taken before transplant. The receptors were gathered from a human donor who was the organ donor for an intestinal transplant.

This rearrangement joins TRBV27 to TRBJ2-2; D might be TRBD2 (5 bases). The CDR3 loop spans 12 amino acids. Trimming cost V 8 bases and J 4 bases, with 8 bases left between them. In germline, CDR1 is MNHEY, CDR2 SMNVEV (reference sequence). In DNA, the CDR3 is TGTGCCAGCGGACTTCTCACCGGGGAGCTGTTTTTT. Protein product: CASGLLTGELFF.

V and J are TRBV18 and TRBJ1-1; D ambiguous. CDR3 length: 15 amino acids. V lost 0 bases, J lost 1 base, and 9 bases lay in between. Germline V gene lookup returns CDR1 KGHSH and CDR2 LQKENI. CDR3 loop: CASSPPAGRNTEAFF. The CDR3 nucleotides read TGTGCCAGCTCACCACCCGCAGGCCGGAACACTGAAGCTTTCTTT.

The V gene is TRBV10-3, the J gene TRBJ2-7, with 15 bases fitting TRBD2. Germline V gives CDR1 ENHRY, CDR2 SYGVKD. Germline trimming cut 5 bases from V and 7 bases from J; bases unmatched to any gene: 12. CDR3 length: 17 amino acids. This CDR3 is CAISPGLAGGLWGEQYF. As DNA, the CDR3 is TGTGCCATCAGTCCGGGACTAGCGGGAGGATTGTGGGGAGAGCAGTACTTC.

The chain combines TRBV2 with TRBJ2-1; maybe TRBD1 (6 bases). The length of the CDR3 is 13 residues. The ends were cut back, 1 base at V and 8 bases at J, with 9 bases in the middle. Looked up from germline, CDR1 is SNHLY and CDR2 is FYNNEI. This CDR3 is CASSEGGLYEQFF. CDR3 DNA sequence: TGTGCCAGCAGTGAAGGGGGGCTTTATGAGCAGTTCTTC.

The chain couples TRBV19 to TRBJ2-3, with 7 bases lining up with TRBD1. V lost 6 bases, J lost 0 bases, and 12 bases stayed unmatched. The germline V gene encodes CDR1 LNHDA and CDR2 SQIVND (reference sequence). The length of the CDR3 is 17 residues. The CDR3 nucleotides are TGTGCCAGTAGCCTCGCTTTAGGGGGCGCAAGCACAGATACGCAGTATTTT. Translating it yields CASSLALGGASTDTQYF.

The genes are TRBV30 and TRBJ2-1; TRBD2 agrees at 8 bases. The CDR3 length is 13 residues. CDR1 GTSNPN and CDR2 SVGIG come from the germline V gene (reference sequence). With 8 bases clipped from V and 6 bases from J, the junction kept 9 bases outside the gene matches. The CDR3 sequence is CAAQGLGLNEQFF. CDR3 DNA: TGTGCCGCCCAGGGACTAGGTCTCAATGAGCAGTTCTTC. Full variable domain (remainder filled in from reference TRBV30 and TRBJ2-1): SQTIHQWPATLVQPVGSPLSLECTVEGTSNPNLYWYRQAAGRGLQLLFYSVGIGQISSEVPQNLSASRPQDRQFILSSKKLLLSDSGFYLCAAQGLGLNEQFFGPGTRLTVL.

V and J are TRBV27 and TRBJ2-1; 8 positions agree with TRBD2. CDR3 size: 15 residues. V gave up 5 bases and J gave up 3 bases; unmatched junction bases: 6. Germline-derived CDR1 and CDR2 are MNHEY and SMNVEV (reference sequence). CDR3 region: CASSHGGACYNEQFF. DNA of the CDR3: TGTGCCAGCAGTCACGGGGGGGCCTGCTACAATGAGCAGTTCTTC.

The rearrangement joins TRBV25-1 to TRBJ1-5; D remains unclear. The V end was cut by 4 bases, the J end by 3 bases, with 7 bases between. CDR1 is MGHDK, CDR2 SYGVNS, per germline. CDR3 size: 13 residues. CDR3 sequence (DNA): TGTGCCAGCAGTGCAGAAGACAATCAGCCCCAGCATTTT. As protein: CASSAEDNQPQHF.

The rearrangement uses TRBV30 and TRBJ2-1; no definite D call. Trimming cost V 2 bases and J 7 bases, with 9 bases left between them. The CDR3 runs 12 residues. Germline lookup yields CDR1 GTSNPN and CDR2 SVGIG (reference sequence). This CDR3 is CAWSPARNEQFF. In DNA, the CDR3 is TGTGCCTGGAGTCCCGCCCGGAATGAGCAGTTCTTC.

The V call is TRBV6-6, the J call TRBJ1-2; D is possibly TRBD1 (5 bases). Trimming removed 6 bases from V and 8 bases from J, with 16 bases in between. Germline CDR1 MNHNY, CDR2 SVGAGI (reference sequence). The CDR3 has 13 amino acids. This CDR3 is CASRVLGGGGYTF. The CDR3 nucleotides are TGTGCCAGCAGGGTACTGGGGGGAGGAGGCTACACCTTC.

V gene TRBV19 combines with J gene TRBJ2-5, with 11 positions matching TRBD2. The J segment lost 5 bases and the V segment lost 1 base, leaving 6 bases of the junction unmatched. The length of the CDR3 is 16 residues. Germline CDR1 reads LNHDA; CDR2 reads SQIVND (reference sequence). Here the CDR3 DNA reads TGTGCCAGTAGTATAGGAACTAGCGGGAGATGGGAGACCCAGTACTTC. It codes for CASSIGTSGRWETQYF.

The chain carries TRBV28 and TRBJ1-4; D is uncertain. The CDR3 contains 15 residues. V lost 3 bases and J lost 4, with 12 bases in between. CDR1 and CDR2 from the germline V gene are MDHEN and SYDVKM. CDR3 nucleotides: TGTGCCAGCAGTTTGTCGGTTACCCTTAATGAAAAACTGTTTTTT. Translated, it gives CASSLSVTLNEKLFF.

The V call is TRBV30, the J call TRBJ2-7; a weak D match, TRBD1 (6 bases). The germline gives CDR1 GTSNPN, CDR2 SVGIG (reference sequence). The CDR3 is made up of 13 amino acids. The V end was cut by 3 bases, the J end by 3 bases, with 12 bases between. CDR3 protein: CAWRWGHNYEQYF. DNA for the CDR3: TGTGCCTGGAGGTGGGGGCACAACTACGAGCAGTACTTC.

The J gene is TRBJ1-1, the V gene TRBV30, with unresolved D. V gave up 2 bases and J gave up 0 bases, with 16 bases separating them. Germline loops: CDR1 GTSNPN, CDR2 SVGIG (reference sequence). The CDR3 runs 16 residues. CDR3 DNA sequence: TGTGCCTGGAGTAAACCCGGGAACCAGATGAACACTGAAGCTTTCTTT. Translated, it gives CAWSKPGNQMNTEAFF.

The CDR3 here is CASSLGTKVPDTQYF. Written as DNA, the CDR3 is TGTGCCAGCAGCCTCGGGACTAAGGTACCAGATACGCAGTATTTT. This chain joins TRBV11-2 and TRBJ2-3, with TRBD2 matching 7 bases. The V gene's germline CDR1 is SGHAT and CDR2 FQNNGV. Losses at the gene ends were 5 bases for V and 4 bases for J; bases not matched to a gene: 9. CDR3 length: 15 amino acids.

Comment on this clone: The sample has other DNA sequences that encode this CDR3 too. The rearrangement links TRBV9 to TRBJ1-1, with TRBD1 matching 7 bases. Germline lookup yields CDR1 SGDLS and CDR2 YYNGEE. V trimming: 4 bases; J trimming: 4 bases; junction bases outside the gene matches: 4. This CDR3 region has 13 residues. DNA of the CDR3: TGTGCCAGCAGCTTAGGGGGCAGCACTGAAGCTTTCTTT. Translating gives CASSLGGSTEAFF.

V usage is TRBV6-4 and J usage is TRBJ2-3; D might be TRBD2 (6 bases). Trimming pared 0 bases from V and 5 bases from J, leaving 15 bases between. This CDR3 has 16 residues. In germline, CDR1 is MRHNA, CDR2 SNTAGT. The CDR3: CASSDSISGVGDTQYF. The CDR3 DNA sequence: TGTGCCAGCAGTGACTCGATATCGGGGGTAGGAGATACGCAGTATTTT.

The chain has TRBV6-6 and TRBJ2-5, with 7 bases aligning to TRBD2. Germline lookup yields CDR1 MNHNY and CDR2 SVGAGI (reference sequence). The V and J ends lost 2 bases and 2 bases, in that order; junction bases with no gene match: 5. The CDR3 length is 15 residues. The chain's CDR3 is CASSYLGEGQETQYF. The CDR3 DNA follows: TGTGCCAGCAGTTACCTAGGGGAGGGGCAAGAGACCCAGTACTTC.

V and J are TRBV13 and TRBJ2-1; TRBD1 might be the D (6 bases). The CDR3 extends over 11 amino acids. Germline lookup yields CDR1 PRHDT and CDR2 FYEKMQ (reference sequence). Trimming stripped 4 bases from V and 10 bases from J, with 8 bases between. CDR3 protein: CASSWGTEQFF. CDR3 sequence (DNA): TGTGCCAGCAGCTGGGGGACAGAGCAGTTCTTC.

This clone was seen a single time. This chain connects TRBV19 to TRBJ2-1, with 11 bases aligning to TRBD2. The V gene's germline CDR1 is LNHDA and CDR2 SQIVND (reference sequence). V lost 3 bases to trimming and J lost 1 base; unmatched junction nucleotides: 2. There are 16 residues in the CDR3. CDR3 protein: CASSMWTSGSYNEQFF. For the CDR3, the DNA is TGTGCCAGTAGTATGTGGACTAGCGGGTCCTACAATGAGCAGTTCTTC. Variable domain in full (rest from reference TRBV19 and TRBJ2-1): DGGITQSPKYLFRKEGQNVTLSCEQNLNHDAMYWYRQDPGQGLRLIYYSQIVNDFQKGDIAEGYSVSREKKESFPLTVTSAQKNPTAFYLCASSMWTSGSYNEQFFGPGTRLTVL.

This chain connects TRBV4-1 to TRBJ2-7; a weak D match, TRBD2 (7 bases). V gave up 4 bases and J gave up 4 bases, with 26 bases separating them. Germline V gene lookup returns CDR1 MGHRA and CDR2 YSYEKL. CDR3 size: 18 residues. CDR3 protein: CASSREDSRGRAGYEQYF. CDR3 sequence (DNA): TGCGCCAGCAGCCGGGAGGACAGTAGAGGGAGGGCCGGATACGAGCAGTACTTC.

In this sample, this clone turned up once. V is TRBV10-3 and J is TRBJ2-1, with 8 bases identical to TRBD2. The length of the CDR3 is 14 residues. Germline V CDR1 and CDR2: ENHRY, SYGVKD. CDR3 residues: CAASAGGAYNEQFF. CDR3 DNA: TGTGCGGCCTCCGCCGGGGGGGCCTACAATGAGCAGTTCTTC.

The chain recombines TRBV27 with TRBJ1-5; TRBD1 matches 8 bases. CDR1 is MNHEY, CDR2 SMNVEV, per germline (reference sequence). The CDR3 is made up of 15 amino acids. The V segment lost 5 bases and the J segment 6 bases; nucleotides outside the gene matches: 9. The CDR3 nucleotides are TGTGCCAGCAGTCGCGGACAGGGAGATATTCAGCCCCAGCATTTT. Its translation is CASSRGQGDIQPQHF.

This chain links TRBV6-1 with TRBJ1-5, with D maybe TRBD1 (6 bases). Per the germline V gene, CDR1 is MNHNS and CDR2 is SASEGT. V was trimmed by 8 bases and J by 1 base, leaving 15 bases between them. This CDR3 comprises 15 residues. This CDR3 is CASLYRTDSNQPQHF. The DNA of the CDR3 is TGTGCCAGCCTTTACCGGACAGACAGCAATCAGCCCCAGCATTTT.

The rearrangement joins TRBV27 to TRBJ2-5; 7 bases are a match to TRBD2. The DNA end is more similar to TRBJ2-7, so the J call may be wrong. The germline V gene encodes CDR1 MNHEY and CDR2 SMNVEV (reference sequence). CDR3 size: 13 residues. CDR3 DNA: TGTGCCAGCAGTTCCGGACTAGACTACGAGCAGTACTTC. Its protein product is CASSSGLDYEQYF.

This chain connects TRBV2 to TRBJ2-2; the match to TRBD1 covers 8 bases. Germline CDR1 SNHLY, CDR2 FYNNEI. Trimming removed 8 bases from V and 2 bases from J; junction bases left unmatched: 4. The CDR3 covers 14 residues. The CDR3 reads CASGGQVNTGELFF. CDR3 DNA: TGTGCCAGCGGGGGACAGGTTAACACCGGGGAGCTGTTTTTT.

V gene TRBV5-6 combines with J gene TRBJ2-5; TRBD2 is a possible D gene (6 bases). Germline V lookup: CDR1 SGHDT, CDR2 YYEEEE. V lost 1 base and J lost 3, with 13 bases in between. The CDR3 loop spans 15 amino acids. CDR3: CASSLWASVEETQYF. The CDR3 DNA sequence: TGTGCCAGCAGCTTGTGGGCTAGCGTAGAAGAGACCCAGTACTTC.

The chain has TRBV9 and TRBJ2-3, with TRBD2 identical over 12 bases. V trimming: 3 bases; J trimming: 1 base; junction bases outside the gene matches: 3. This CDR3 comprises 16 residues. Germline assignment: CDR1 SGDLS and CDR2 YYNGEE. CDR3 region: CASSGLAGAGTDTQYF. The CDR3 DNA is TGTGCCAGCAGCGGACTAGCGGGGGCGGGCACAGATACGCAGTATTTT.

The V and J genes are TRBV11-3 and TRBJ1-1; no definite D call. Between the trimmed V and J ends, which lost 6 bases and 6 bases, there was a span of 14 bases. Germline V gene data show CDR1 as SGHNT and CDR2 as YENEEA. The CDR3 consists of 13 residues. The CDR3 nucleotides are TGTGCCAGCAGGCCGTTGTCGCGGGCTGAAGCTTTCTTT. Translated: CASRPLSRAEAFF.

J is TRBJ2-7 and V is TRBV7-9; D might be TRBD1 (6 bases). The germline V gene encodes CDR1 SEHNR and CDR2 FQNEAQ (reference sequence). Trimming removed 5 bases at V and 6 bases at J, with 20 bases between. This CDR3 has 15 residues. The CDR3 DNA is TGTGCCAGCAGCCAAACCTCAGACTTAGGGGGCGAGCAGTACTTC. Translating gives CASSQTSDLGGEQYF.